This T cell receptor (beta chain) was sequenced during a study of shared clonotypes between healthy human individuals. At the level of the study: The people who gave samples were a couple of women and a few men aged 18 to 49. Three plates each covered CD4 naive and memory; CD8 naive two, CD8 memory one.

In this sample, this clone turned up once. The antigen remains unidentified. The identical CDR3 is also encoded by other nucleotide sequences in the sample. Study results and caveats: Clonotypes shared by all four donors outscored non-shared clonotypes in generation probability.

Repertoires were generated with immunoSEQ multiplex PCR, while TCRdb's copy carries only in-frame clones and drops some. The repertoire includes fewer than 1.4 million clones, approximately 80% of them detected once, and 0.61% sits in the top ten. V was shortened by 6 bases and J by 2 bases, with 14 bases between the two germline ends. CDR3 length: 15 amino acids. Per the germline V gene, CDR1 is SNHLY and CDR2 is FYNNEI. The clonotype was recovered from a man aged 18 to 30 in good health. Some clones in this sample may be carry-over from other donors' samples. This rearrangement joins TRBV2 to TRBJ1-5, with a possible D match to TRBD1 (6 bases). Input material: memory CD4+ T cells from PBMCs. Noted subset: CD45RA-negative fraction. The CDR3: CASRLQGEGNQPQHF. The CDR3 region has the DNA TGTGCCAGCAGATTACAGGGAGAGGGCAATCAGCCCCAGCATTTT.